These 19 T cell receptor beta chains came from one sample sequenced in a study of shared clonotypes between healthy human individuals. Here immunoSEQ multiplex PCR was the method, and the copy in TCRdb shows in-frame clones only, minus some. Of 2 million to 3 million clones in the sample, 93% are singletons; the top ten hold 0.36%. The sequencing sample was made of naive CD4+ T cells from PBMCs. Sample subset: CD45RA+ positively selected. Source of these receptors: a man younger than 35 in good health. Some clones in this sample may be carry-over from other donors' samples.

This chain connects TRBV18 to TRBJ2-5; D could derive from TRBD1 or TRBD2 (5 bases each). This CDR3 contains 13 residues. Trimming took 7 bases from V and 5 from J, leaving 14 bases between them. Germline values: CDR1 KGHSH, CDR2 LQKENI. The DNA of the CDR3 is TGTGCCAGCTTGGGACCTAGCCGGGAGACCCAGTACTTC. It codes for CASLGPSRETQYF.

The chain joins TRBV5-8 to TRBJ2-3; no clear D gene. Germline lookup yields CDR1 SGHTS and CDR2 YDEGEE. The CDR3 spans 15 residues. V was trimmed by 0 bases and J by 4 bases, leaving 12 bases between them. The CDR3 spells CASSLVPRTADTQYF. CDR3 bases: TGTGCCAGCAGCTTGGTTCCTAGAACGGCAGATACGCAGTATTTT.

This rearrangement joins TRBV5-1 to TRBJ2-7, with 8 bases that match TRBD2. CDR3 length equals 18 residues. Unmatched junction bases numbered 13, after V lost 0 bases and J lost 2 bases. CDR1 SGHRS and CDR2 YFSETQ come from the germline V gene. Here the CDR3 DNA reads TGCGCCAGCAGCTTGGCCCCTAGCGGGCGGGGGCAGACCTACGAGCAGTACTTC. Translated: CASSLAPSGRGQTYEQYF.

This clone was seen just once. This sequence joins TRBV27 and TRBJ2-7, with a tentative D call TRBD2 (5 bases). Trimming left V 4 bases short and J 4 bases short, with 20 bases between. CDR3 length: 16 amino acids. Germline V gene sequence: CDR1 MNHEY, CDR2 SMNVEV (reference sequence). Here the CDR3 reads CASSSLGRLAGYEQYF. DNA for the CDR3: TGTGCCAGCAGTTCCCTGGGTCGCCTAGCCGGGTACGAGCAGTACTTC.

This clone was recorded once. The chain couples TRBV19 to TRBJ2-3; 10 bases fit TRBD1. This CDR3 comprises 19 residues. The J segment lost 4 bases and the V segment lost 5 bases, leaving 18 bases of the junction unmatched. Germline assignment: CDR1 LNHDA and CDR2 SQIVND (reference sequence). The chain's CDR3 is CASSVGTGVWAKAPDTQYF. For the CDR3, the DNA is TGTGCCAGTAGTGTTGGGACAGGGGTTTGGGCCAAAGCGCCAGATACGCAGTATTTT.

The V gene is TRBV6-5, the J gene TRBJ1-1, with D tentatively TRBD1 (5 bases). The CDR3 length is 14 residues. In germline, CDR1 is MNHEY, CDR2 SVGAGI. The V end lost 2 bases, the J end lost 1 base, and 8 bases lay between the germline ends. The CDR3 loop is CASSYNTGNTEAFF. In nucleotides, the CDR3 is TGTGCCAGCAGTTACAATACAGGGAACACTGAAGCTTTCTTT.

The CDR3 here is CASSATGGGNIQYF. The CDR3 coding sequence is TGCGCCAGCAGTGCTACAGGGGGGGGGAACATTCAGTACTTC. This chain uses TRBV10-1 with TRBJ2-4; D is perhaps TRBD1 (8 bases). This CDR3 is built from 14 residues. Looked up from germline, CDR1 is WNHNN and CDR2 is SYGVQD (reference sequence). The V gene lost 4 bases and the J gene lost 7 bases, with 14 bases spanning the gap.

The CDR3, as DNA: TGTGCCAGCAGCTCCTCCCCCGGGACTAGCGGGAGCCCCTACAATGAGCAGTTCTTC. This translates into CASSSSPGTSGSPYNEQFF. The V call is TRBV5-6, the J call TRBJ2-1; 14 nucleotides match TRBD2. V dropped 3 bases and J dropped 2; count of bases not matched to a gene: 10. Germline loops: CDR1 SGHDT, CDR2 YYEEEE. The CDR3 contains 19 residues.

The table lists this clone with a count of one. The CDR3 loop is CASSQERGDTQYF. CDR3 nucleotides: TGTGCCAGCAGCCAGGAGAGGGGGGATACGCAGTATTTT. The chain employs TRBV7-2 and TRBJ2-3; D perhaps matches TRBD1 (6 bases). Germline CDR1 reads SGHTA; CDR2 reads FQGNSA. This CDR3 has 13 residues. Trimming removed 5 bases at V and 6 bases at J, with 12 bases between. Full variable domain (outside the CDR3, taken from reference TRBV7-2 and TRBJ2-3): GAGVSQSPSNKVTEKGKDVELRCDPISGHTALYWYRQSLGQGLEFLIYFQGNSAPDKSGLPSDRFSAERTGGSVSTLTIQRTQQEDSAVYLCASSQERGDTQYFGPGTRLTVL.

The chain couples TRBV6-1 to TRBJ2-3, with 10 bases that match TRBD1. Germline V lookup: CDR1 MNHNS, CDR2 SASEGT. The trim removed 3 bases at V and 1 base at J, leaving 1 base unmatched. There are 15 residues in the CDR3. In DNA, the CDR3 is TGTGCCAGCAGTGACGGACAGGGGGGCACAGATACGCAGTATTTT. Translated, it gives CASSDGQGGTDTQYF.

The V call is TRBV27, the J call TRBJ1-5; D unclear. V lost 3 bases and J lost 1, with 7 bases in between. CDR3 length: 14 residues. Germline lookup yields CDR1 MNHEY and CDR2 SMNVEV (reference sequence). The DNA for the CDR3 is TGTGCCAGCAGTTTCTACGGGAGCAATCAGCCCCAGCATTTT. It yields the protein CASSFYGSNQPQHF.

V gene TRBV11-1 combines with J gene TRBJ2-7; tentatively, D is TRBD1 (6 bases). The CDR3 totals 14 residues. Trimming removed 0 bases at V and 7 bases at J, with 13 bases between. The germline V gene has CDR1 SGHAT and CDR2 FQDESV (reference sequence). The CDR3, as DNA: TGTGCCAGCAGCTTAGCGCAAGGGGGTATGGAGCAGTACTTC. This sequence encodes CASSLAQGGMEQYF. The full variable domain, with the rest looked up from reference TRBV11-1 and TRBJ2-7, is EAEVAQSPRYKITEKSQAVAFWCDPISGHATLYWYRQILGQGPELLVQFQDESVVDDSQLPKDRFSAERLKGVDSTLKIQPAELGDSAMYLCASSLAQGGMEQYFGPGTRLTVT.

The chain employs TRBV10-3 and TRBJ2-2; 9 nucleotides match TRBD1. The J segment lost 6 bases and the V segment lost 3 bases, leaving 5 bases of the junction unmatched. The germline CDR1 and CDR2 sequences are ENHRY and SYGVKD. The CDR3 sequence is 15 residues long. The CDR3 region has the DNA TGTGCCATCAGTGACTGGGACAGGGCGGCCGGGGAGCTGTTTTTT. Its protein product is CAISDWDRAAGELFF.

V and J are TRBV18 and TRBJ2-7; no definite D call. The CDR3 contains 14 residues. CDR1 KGHSH and CDR2 LQKENI come from the germline V gene. Trimming removed 5 bases from V and 3 bases from J, with 14 bases in between. The DNA for the CDR3 is TGTGCCAGCTCATTGATTCTGTCCGACTACGAGCAGTACTTC. Translated: CASSLILSDYEQYF.

This chain joins TRBV19 and TRBJ1-1; 9 positions agree with TRBD1. CDR1 LNHDA and CDR2 SQIVND come from the germline V gene (reference sequence). There are 15 residues in the CDR3. V was clipped by 5 bases and J by 0 bases; unmatched bases: 4. The DNA for the CDR3 is TGTGCCAGTAGTCAAGACAGGGGGATGAACACTGAAGCTTTCTTT. It encodes CASSQDRGMNTEAFF. The full variable domain, its missing parts supplied by reference TRBV19 and TRBJ1-1, is DGGITQSPKYLFRKEGQNVTLSCEQNLNHDAMYWYRQDPGQGLRLIYYSQIVNDFQKGDIAEGYSVSREKKESFPLTVTSAQKNPTAFYLCASSQDRGMNTEAFFGQGTRLTVV.

CDR3 in amino acids: CASSNDILTGELFF. The CDR3 nucleotides are TGTGCCAGCAGCAATGACATACTCACCGGGGAGCTGTTTTTT. The chain uses TRBV21-1 and TRBJ2-2; whether TRBD1, the table's D call, matches the DNA was not checked. TRBV21-1 is a documented pseudogene. This CDR3 spans 14 amino acids.

This chain joins TRBV9 and TRBJ1-1; possibly TRBD1 for D (5 bases). Trimming took off 4 bases at V and 0 bases at J, with 13 bases between the two ends. CDR1 is SGDLS, CDR2 YYNGEE, per germline. The CDR3 sequence is 15 residues long. CDR3 region: CASSIRDGLNTEAFF. The CDR3 nucleotides are TGTGCCAGCAGCATACGGGACGGGCTGAACACTGAAGCTTTCTTT.

This clone was seen once. The chain is built from TRBV5-1 and TRBJ2-5; D is perhaps TRBD2 (5 bases). Germline V CDR1 and CDR2: SGHRS, YFSETQ. Trimming took off 0 bases at V and 5 bases at J, with 11 bases between the two ends. CDR3 length: 14 amino acids. The CDR3 here is CASSLGRIRETQYF. The CDR3 coding sequence is TGCGCCAGCAGCTTGGGGAGGATTCGGGAGACCCAGTACTTC.

This clone was found once. The chain employs TRBV28 and TRBJ2-2; TRBD1 agrees at 10 bases. Trimming took 10 bases from V and 3 from J; bases not matched to a gene: 5. Per germline, CDR1 MDHEN and CDR2 SYDVKM. The CDR3 spans 14 residues. CDR3 DNA: TGTGCCATCCGCGGGACAGGGGACACCGGGGAGCTGTTTTTT. As protein: CAIRGTGDTGELFF.